The present TCR beta chain was sequenced within a study of T cell responses to AZD1222 COVID-19 vaccine. Study-level results: There were vaccine-associated CD4 TCRs across spike, dominant at 160-218 and 743-854. Targeting of unmutated variant regions was reportedly seen in nearly half of spike-specific TCRs.

This clone was recorded only once. The antigen remains unidentified. The repertoire was sequenced with immunoSEQ multiplex PCR; TCRdb's copy has only in-frame clones and lacks some. The sample has about 110,000 clones; roughly 87% are singletons. Germline V gene lookup returns CDR1 SNHLY and CDR2 FYNNEI. The CDR3 sequence is 14 residues long. Trimming shortened V by 6 bases and J by 4 bases, and 13 bases separated the two germline ends. Here the sequenced sample was peripheral blood, taken on day 0 of AZD1222 vaccination. The V and J genes are TRBV2 and TRBJ1-5; D is ambiguous. The clonotype comes from an adult in good health. This chain's CDR3 is CASRSQERNQPQHF. CDR3 DNA: TGTGCCAGCAGAAGCCAGGAACGGAATCAGCCCCAGCATTTT.